This T cell receptor beta chain was found in a study of cytotoxic CD8 clonotypes in ibrutinib-treated CLL. V was clipped by 4 bases and J by 4 bases; unmatched bases: 9. Germline values: CDR1 MNHNS, CDR2 SASEGT. This CDR3 is 15 amino acids long. Sequencing was designed to attain a depth spanning 1 in 200,000 to 1 in 1 million T cells. Assay used: immunoSEQ multiplex PCR; TCRdb lists only in-frame clones, some missing. The sample lists approximately 100,000 clones; more than 55% were seen once. This clone showed up just a few times. This chain connects TRBV6-1 to TRBJ1-2, with 7 nucleotides matching TRBD1. The input for sequencing was PBMCs, taken after 24 months of ibrutinib treatment. The TCR sequence derives from a human donor with chronic lymphocytic leukemia. CDR3 protein: CASSVGDRVGYGYTF. In DNA, the CDR3 is TGTGCCAGCAGTGTAGGAGACAGGGTTGGCTATGGCTACACCTTC.